This T cell receptor (beta chain) was found in a study of T cells expressing NK-cell markers. TCRdb re-called the 5' RACE reads and catalogs CDR3 proteins one per entry, DNA excluded. The listing records about 300,000 distinct CDR3 sequences. This CDR3 comprises 13 residues. In germline, CDR1 is DFQATT, CDR2 SNEGSKA (reference sequence). The clonotype originates from a woman aged 18 to 69 in good health. Sequenced input: blood T cells: a sorted CD56 or NKG2C T cell subset, CD4+ or CD8+ T cells, or bulk PBMC T cells (not recorded which). The gene calls are TRBV20-1 and TRBJ1-2; with no DNA, the TCRdb D assignment of TRBD1 cannot be verified. The CDR3 sequence: CSAVSGTNYGYTF.